This T cell receptor beta chain derives from a study of vaccination and CD4 T cells after COVID-19. Notes on this clonotype: Its specificity is not known.

Sequencing of DNA taken from cultured CD4+ T cells relied on the Oncomine TCR Beta short-read assay. TCRdb re-called the PCR reads with MiXCR, one entry per CDR3 protein. The data show around 20,000 distinct CDR3 sequences, 50% seen once. As for treatment: roughly 11-day PBMC culture with coronavirus spike peptide pools or control peptides (ViraFEST assay). Germline V CDR1 and CDR2: KGHDR, SFDVKD. The trim removed 3 bases at V and 2 bases at J, leaving 9 bases unmatched. This CDR3 has 17 residues. This receptor was taken from a human donor who had recovered from COVID-19. The chain carries TRBV24-1 and TRBJ2-1; 7 bases match TRBD2. Specimen: CD4+ T cells from blood, cultured in vitro. CDR3 region: CATSDPSGGGPYNEQFF. In nucleotides, the CDR3 is TGTGCCACCAGTGATCCCTCGGGGGGAGGGCCCTACAATGAGCAGTTCTTC.